A single T cell receptor (beta chain) is shown here with its context. A much more abundant neighbour one base away suggests this may be a read error. Profiles of TCR beta VDJ and CDR3 were generated from a genomic DNA template. TCRdb used MiXCR to reprocess the reads, holding one entry per CDR3 protein. This repertoire shows roughly 300,000 distinct CDR3 sequences, around three fifths found once; its top ten account for around 7.6%. These data are taken from a study of CD8+CD57+ T cells in acquired aplastic anemia. Study-wide context: Mean DNA quantity obtained from sorted CD4+ and CD8+ cells was around 3.2 ug.

Germline-derived CDR1 and CDR2 are MNHEY and SVGEGT. This CDR3 has 13 residues. The receptor was isolated from a human donor with severe aplastic anemia or a healthy control (not recorded which). This sequence joins TRBV6-2 or TRBV6-3 and TRBJ1-4; 8 nucleotides align to TRBD1. The source material was sorted CD4+, CD8+, or CD8+CD57+ T cells (not recorded which) from PBMCs. The CDR3 is CASSFRGREELFF. The CDR3 bases are TGTGCCAGCAGTTTCAGGGGGCGTGAAGAACTGTTTTTT.